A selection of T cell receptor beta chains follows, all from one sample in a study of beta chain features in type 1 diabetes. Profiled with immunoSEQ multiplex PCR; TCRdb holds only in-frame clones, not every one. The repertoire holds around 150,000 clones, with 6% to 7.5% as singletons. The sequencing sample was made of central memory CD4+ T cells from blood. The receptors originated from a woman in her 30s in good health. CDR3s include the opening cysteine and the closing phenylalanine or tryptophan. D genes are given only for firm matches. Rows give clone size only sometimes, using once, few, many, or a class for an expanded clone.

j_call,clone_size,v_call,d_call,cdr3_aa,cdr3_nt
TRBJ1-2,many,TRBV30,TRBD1,CAWSVLRTGGYGYTF,TGTGCCTGGAGTGTACTTCGGACAGGGGGCTATGGCTACACCTTC
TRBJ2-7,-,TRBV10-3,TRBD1,CAISEDRTGSYEQYF,TGTGCCATCAGTGAGGACCGGACAGGATCCTACGAGCAGTACTTC
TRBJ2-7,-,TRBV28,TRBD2,CASRSQLAGGYEQYF,TGTGCCAGCAGGTCCCAACTAGCGGGAGGCTACGAGCAGTACTTC
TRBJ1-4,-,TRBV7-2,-,CASSLLWGERVFF,TGTGCCAGCAGCTTACTCTGGGGGGAAAGGGTGTTTTTT
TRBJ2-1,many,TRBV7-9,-,CASSLQLREQFF,TGTGCCAGCAGCTTACAATTGAGGGAGCAGTTCTTC
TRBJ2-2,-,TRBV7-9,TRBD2,CASSPGLAVDTGELFF,TGTGCCAGCAGCCCGGGACTAGCGGTGGATACCGGGGAGCTGTTTTTT
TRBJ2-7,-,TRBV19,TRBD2,CASSPSGTYEQYF,TGTGCCAGTAGCCCTAGCGGGACCTACGAGCAGTACTTC
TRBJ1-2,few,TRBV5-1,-,CASSEYTSYGYTF,TGCGCCAGCAGCGAATACACCAGTTATGGCTACACCTTC
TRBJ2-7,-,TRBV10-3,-,CAIREAGEQYF,TGTGCCATCAGGGAGGCGGGGGAGCAGTACTTC
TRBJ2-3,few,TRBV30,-,CAWSPGETDTQYF,TGTGCCTGGAGTCCGGGGGAGACAGATACGCAGTATTTT
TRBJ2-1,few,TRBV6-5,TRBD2,CASTDTGEGNEQFF,TGTGCCAGCACCGACACGGGGGAGGGAAATGAGCAGTTCTTC
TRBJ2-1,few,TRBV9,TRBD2,CASSASGYEQFF,TGTGCCAGCAGCGCTAGCGGGTATGAGCAGTTCTTC
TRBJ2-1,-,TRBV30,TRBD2,CAWELAGAREQFF,TGTGCCTGGGAACTAGCGGGAGCTCGTGAGCAGTTCTTC
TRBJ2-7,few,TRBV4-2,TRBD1,CASSQAGTGGYRTPYEQYF,TGTGCCAGCAGCCAAGCCGGGACAGGGGGCTACCGAACCCCCTACGAGCAGTACTTC
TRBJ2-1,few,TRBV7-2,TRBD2,CASSLGSGSKYEQFF,TGTGCCAGCAGCTTGGGTAGCGGGAGTAAGTATGAGCAGTTCTTC
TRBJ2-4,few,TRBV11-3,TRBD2,CASAAGEGNIQYF,TGTGCCAGCGCCGCGGGGGAAGGAAACATTCAGTACTTC
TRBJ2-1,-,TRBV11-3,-,CASRKEDEQFF,TGTGCCAGCAGAAAAGAGGATGAGCAGTTCTTC
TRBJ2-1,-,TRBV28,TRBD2,CASSGWGTSGRAMVF,TGTGCCAGCAGTGGGTGGGGGACTAGCGGGAGGGCCATGGTCTTC
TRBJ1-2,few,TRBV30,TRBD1,CAWSLPGQGALNYGYTF,TGTGCCTGGAGTCTACCGGGACAGGGGGCGCTTAACTATGGCTACACCTTC
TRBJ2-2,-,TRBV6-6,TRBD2,CASSFGLAGAGELFF,TGTGCCAGCAGTTTTGGACTAGCGGGAGCCGGGGAGCTGTTTTTT
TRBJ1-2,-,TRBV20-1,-,CSAWAPAF,TGCAGTGCCTGGGCCCCAGCCTTC
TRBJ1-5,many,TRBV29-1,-,CSAKENSNQPQHF,TGCAGCGCAAAGGAGAATAGCAATCAGCCCCAGCATTTT
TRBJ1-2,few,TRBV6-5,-,CASSSPSANYGYTF,TGTGCCAGCAGTTCTCCGTCAGCTAACTATGGCTACACCTTC
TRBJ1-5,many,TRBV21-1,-,CASSKWMGHLSNQPQHF,TGTGCCAGCAGCAAATGGATGGGACACCTTAGCAATCAGCCCCAGCATTTT
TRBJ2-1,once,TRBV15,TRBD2,CATSPTSVPYNEQFF,TGTGCCACCAGTCCAACTAGCGTCCCCTACAATGAGCAGTTCTTC
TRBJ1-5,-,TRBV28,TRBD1,CASSSTGGQGSFGNQPQHF,TGTGCCAGCAGTTCGACGGGGGGACAGGGAAGCTTTGGCAATCAGCCCCAGCATTTT
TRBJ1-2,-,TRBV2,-,CASSKDTDYGYTF,TGTGCCAGCAGTAAGGACACCGACTATGGCTACACCTTC
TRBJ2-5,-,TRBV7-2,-,CASSPLGYQETQYF,TGTGCCAGCAGCCCTCTCGGGTACCAAGAGACCCAGTACTTC
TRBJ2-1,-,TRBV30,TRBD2,CAWSVLAGRNEQFF,TGTGCCTGGAGTGTCCTAGCGGGGAGGAATGAGCAGTTCTTC
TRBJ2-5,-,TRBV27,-,CASSFRGGETQYF,TGTGCCAGCAGTTTTAGGGGGGGGGAGACCCAGTACTTC
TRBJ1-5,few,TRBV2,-,CASRPKTLGPQHF,TGTGCCAGCAGACCAAAGACCCTAGGGCCCCAGCATTTT
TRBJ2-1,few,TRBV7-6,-,CASSLLDRNNEQFF,TGTGCCAGCAGCTTACTTGACAGGAACAATGAGCAGTTCTTC
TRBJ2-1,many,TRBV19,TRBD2,CASSMLTGGRVNEQFF,TGTGCCAGTAGTATGCTGACTGGCGGGAGAGTAAATGAGCAGTTCTTC
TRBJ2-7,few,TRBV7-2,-,CASSLGPPSGLSYEQYF,TGTGCCAGCAGCTTAGGCCCCCCGTCGGGTCTCTCCTACGAGCAGTACTTC
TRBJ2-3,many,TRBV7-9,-,CASSLIVTDTQYF,TGTGCCAGCAGCTTAATAGTCACAGATACGCAGTATTTT
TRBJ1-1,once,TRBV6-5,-,CASTYAGGGTEAFF,TGTGCCAGCACGTACGCCGGGGGTGGCACTGAAGCTTTCTTT
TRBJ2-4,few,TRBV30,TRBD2,CAWSEGLAGGKNIQYF,TGTGCCTGGAGTGAAGGACTAGCGGGAGGCAAAAACATTCAGTACTTC
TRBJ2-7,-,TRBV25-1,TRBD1,CASSEHRQGAAPRQYF,TGTGCCAGCAGTGAACATAGACAGGGGGCGGCACCTCGGCAGTACTTC
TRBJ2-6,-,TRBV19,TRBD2,CASSIILGLAGASGANVLTF,TGTGCCAGTAGTATAATCTTGGGACTAGCGGGGGCCTCTGGGGCCAACGTCCTGACTTTC
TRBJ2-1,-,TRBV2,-,CASSGRLYNEQFF,TGTGCCAGCAGTGGGCGGCTGTACAATGAGCAGTTCTTC
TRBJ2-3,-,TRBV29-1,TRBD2,CSVGAGGAGTDTQYF,TGCAGCGTCGGGGCGGGAGGGGCTGGCACAGATACGCAGTATTTT
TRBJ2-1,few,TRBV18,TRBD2,CASSPKASGGGINEQFF,TGTGCCAGCTCACCGAAGGCTAGCGGAGGAGGGATCAATGAGCAGTTCTTC
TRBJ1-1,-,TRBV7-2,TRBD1,CASSSLDRSEAFF,TGTGCCAGCAGCTCCCTGGACAGGTCAGAAGCTTTCTTT
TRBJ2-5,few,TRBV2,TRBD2,CASSALVAGGQETQYF,TGTGCCAGCAGTGCCTTGGTAGCGGGTGGACAAGAGACCCAGTACTTC
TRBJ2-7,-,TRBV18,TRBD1,CASSPKGQGSGWNEQYF,TGTGCCAGCTCACCGAAGGGACAGGGCAGCGGTTGGAACGAGCAGTACTTC
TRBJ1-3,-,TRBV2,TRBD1,CASRRQGSISGNTIYF,TGTGCCAGCAGAAGACAGGGATCAATCTCTGGAAACACCATATATTTT
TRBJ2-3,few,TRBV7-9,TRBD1,CASSWDSSTDTQYF,TGTGCCAGCAGCTGGGACAGTAGCACAGATACGCAGTATTTT
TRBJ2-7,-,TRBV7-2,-,CASSPAAAYDLYF,TGTGCCAGCAGCCCAGCGGCCGCTTACGATTTGTACTTC
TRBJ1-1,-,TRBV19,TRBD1,CASSSLRTGVNTEAFF,TGTGCCAGTTCCTCCCTAAGGACAGGGGTGAACACTGAAGCTTTCTTT